Below, 21 T cell receptor beta chains from the same sample are listed, as sequenced in a study of beta chain features in type 1 diabetes. Findings and limits, study-wide: For Type 1 diabetes patients, all four CD4+ subsets carried TCRB CDR3s that were moderately but significantly shorter.

Their target antigens are unknown. Sequencing targeted expressed TCRB transcripts, as all isolated RNA had been reverse transcribed. Assay: immunoSEQ multiplex PCR; the TCRdb copy retains only in-frame clones and omits some. This table holds under 150,000 clones, approximately 10% found once. The sample comprised central memory CD4+ T cells from blood. The origin of the receptors is a man aged 30-40 years with type 1 diabetes.

The rearrangement links TRBV6-5 to TRBJ2-2; 7 bases line up with TRBD2. Per the germline V gene, CDR1 is MNHEY and CDR2 is SVGAGI. This CDR3 is 15 amino acids long. V dropped 2 bases and J dropped 4; count of bases not matched to a gene: 4. In DNA, the CDR3 is TGTGCCAGCAGTTACGGCAGGGAGGGCACCGGGGAGCTGTTTTTT. Translation: CASSYGREGTGELFF.

This clone occurred a few times. CDR3 amino acids: CASSKTGLGSLHF. In DNA form, the CDR3 reads TGTGCCAGCAGCAAGACAGGTTTAGGATCCCTCCACTTT. The chain carries TRBV14 and TRBJ1-6; a possible D gene is TRBD1 (6 bases). CDR3 size: 13 residues. V was clipped by 5 bases and J by 14 bases, with 16 bases between them. From germline, CDR1 is SGHDN and CDR2 FVKESK.

This clone was seen a few times. The chain combines TRBV4-1 with TRBJ2-3; tentative D call: TRBD1 (6 bases). Trimming cost V 5 bases and J 2 bases, with 14 bases left between them. The CDR3 is made up of 15 amino acids. Looked up from germline, CDR1 is MGHRA and CDR2 is YSYEKL. CDR3 nucleotides: TGCGCCAGCAGCGTCCACCGGGACAACACAGATACGCAGTATTTT. Its protein product is CASSVHRDNTDTQYF.

This clone has just a few counts. This chain joins TRBV6-1 and TRBJ1-2; 7 bases are a match to TRBD1. After removal of 5 bases from V and 4 bases from J, the junction contained 4 bases not matched to a gene. This CDR3 is built from 13 residues. Germline V gene data show CDR1 as MNHNS and CDR2 as SASEGT. CDR3 sequence reads: CASSSQGIYGYTF. The CDR3 DNA sequence: TGTGCCAGCAGTTCACAGGGGATCTATGGCTACACCTTC.

The chain couples TRBV6-5 to TRBJ1-4; 7 bases are a match to TRBD1. Per germline, CDR1 MNHEY and CDR2 SVGAGI. Trimming removed 6 bases from V and 7 bases from J; junction bases left unmatched: 5. This CDR3 contains 13 residues. CDR3 DNA: TGTGCCAGCAGACAGGGGAGAGGTGAAAAACTGTTTTTT. Translated: CASRQGRGEKLFF.

This rearrangement joins TRBV7-9 to TRBJ2-1; 10 bases line up with TRBD1. Germline trimming cut 5 bases from V and 0 bases from J; bases unmatched to any gene: 4. CDR1 SEHNR and CDR2 FQNEAQ come from the germline V gene (reference sequence). The CDR3 covers 16 residues. The CDR3 here is CASSGQGGDSYNEQFF. In DNA, the CDR3 is TGTGCCAGCAGCGGACAGGGGGGTGACTCCTACAATGAGCAGTTCTTC.

V gene TRBV5-6 combines with J gene TRBJ1-6; TRBD1 aligns across 9 bases. In germline, CDR1 is SGHDT, CDR2 YYEEEE. The CDR3 runs to 18 residues. With V trimmed by 4 bases and J by 3 bases, 11 bases remained unmatched. In DNA form, the CDR3 reads TGTGCCAGCAGCGCATACAGGACAGGGGTCGGCTATAATTCACCCCTCCACTTT. Amino acids: CASSAYRTGVGYNSPLHF.

This chain links TRBV4-2 with TRBJ2-7; tentative D call: TRBD2 (5 bases). V lost 0 bases and J lost 6, with 12 bases in between. The CDR3 runs to 14 residues. The germline V gene encodes CDR1 LGHNA and CDR2 YNFKEQ. CDR3 loop: CASSQDLGGFEQYF. The CDR3 DNA reads as TGTGCCAGCAGCCAAGATCTTGGAGGTTTCGAGCAGTACTTC.

The genes are TRBV4-1 and TRBJ1-6; D is unclear. The ends were cut back, 0 bases at V and 9 bases at J, with 6 bases in the middle. Germline V gene data show CDR1 as MGHRA and CDR2 as YSYEKL. The CDR3 spans 13 residues. CDR3 loop: CASSQDFRSPLHF. In nucleotides, the CDR3 is TGCGCCAGCAGCCAAGATTTCCGTTCACCCCTCCACTTT.

This chain joins TRBV6-5 and TRBJ2-2; a possible D gene is TRBD2 (5 bases). V shed 2 bases and J shed 7 bases, with 14 bases lying between them. The length of the CDR3 is 15 residues. CDR1 and CDR2 (germline): MNHEY, SVGAGI. The CDR3 region has the DNA TGTGCCAGCAGTTACCTTCCGGGCGCGGGCGGGGAGCTGTTTTTT. Translating gives CASSYLPGAGGELFF.

The chain joins TRBV7-2 to TRBJ2-1, with D uncertain. The CDR3 runs to 11 residues. V was clipped by 6 bases and J by 4 bases, with 4 bases between them. The germline V gene encodes CDR1 SGHTA and CDR2 FQGNSA. The CDR3 protein is CASSRYNEQFF. In DNA form, the CDR3 reads TGTGCCAGCAGTCGGTACAATGAGCAGTTCTTC.

The V gene is TRBV27, the J gene TRBJ2-3, with 11 bases matching TRBD2. V lost 5 bases to trimming and J lost 2 bases; unmatched junction nucleotides: 3. The CDR3 is 15 residues long. From germline, CDR1 is MNHEY and CDR2 SMNVEV (reference sequence). CDR3 amino acids: CASSTSGGYTDTQYF. The CDR3 bases are TGTGCCAGCAGTACTAGCGGGGGTTACACAGATACGCAGTATTTT.

As to this clone: Other nucleotide sequences in the sample specify the same CDR3. The chain employs TRBV7-2 and TRBJ1-1; unclear D gene. The ends were cut back, 5 bases at V and 0 bases at J, with 7 bases in the middle. CDR1 and CDR2 (germline): SGHTA, FQGNSA. The CDR3 loop spans 13 amino acids. The CDR3 region is CASSPSLNTEAFF. Here the CDR3 DNA reads TGTGCCAGCAGCCCTAGCTTGAACACTGAAGCTTTCTTT.

The rearrangement joins TRBV15 to TRBJ2-6; D gene unclear. Per germline, CDR1 LNHNV and CDR2 YYDKDF (reference sequence). This CDR3 has 15 residues. V gave up 8 bases and J gave up 2 bases, with 13 bases separating them. CDR3 coding DNA: TGTGCCACCGGAAGACGGGTCGCTGGGGCCAACGTCCTGACTTTC. It translates to CATGRRVAGANVLTF.

The V and J genes are TRBV20-1 and TRBJ1-1; D perhaps matches TRBD1 (5 bases). This CDR3 is 10 amino acids long. Germline loops: CDR1 DFQATT, CDR2 SNEGSKA (reference sequence). The V and J ends lost 1 base and 11 bases respectively, with 8 bases between them. CDR3 in DNA: TGCAGTGCTAGAGCGGAGGGGGCTTTCTTT. Residues: CSARAEGAFF.

The chain couples TRBV7-2 to TRBJ2-3, with 8 bases fitting TRBD1. Germline V gives CDR1 SGHTA, CDR2 FQGNSA. The CDR3 runs 16 residues. V gave up 5 bases and J gave up 1 base; unmatched junction bases: 8. CDR3 DNA: TGTGCCAGCAGCACCCGGACAGGGTACGGCACAGATACGCAGTATTTT. It codes for CASSTRTGYGTDTQYF.

This chain joins TRBV18 and TRBJ2-3; TRBD2 matches at 9 bases. In germline, CDR1 is KGHSH, CDR2 LQKENI. V lost 8 bases and J lost 4; bases outside the gene matches: 10. CDR3 length equals 15 residues. The DNA of the CDR3 is TGTGCCAGCCCGACGCCGGGACTAGCACCAGATACGCAGTATTTT. Its protein product is CASPTPGLAPDTQYF.

This clone was seen only a few times. The chain carries TRBV10-3 and TRBJ1-5; no clear D. Germline V gives CDR1 ENHRY, CDR2 SYGVKD. V lost 0 bases and J lost 5, with 8 bases in between. This CDR3 region has 14 residues. The CDR3 here is CAISESGGDQPQHF. The CDR3 coding sequence is TGTGCCATCAGTGAGTCGGGTGGAGATCAGCCCCAGCATTTT.

There are a few counts of this clone. This chain uses TRBV6-1 with TRBJ1-6; perhaps TRBD1 as D (5 bases). Germline lookup yields CDR1 MNHNS and CDR2 SASEGT. V gave up 0 bases and J gave up 6 bases, with 9 bases separating them. This CDR3 spans 15 amino acids. CDR3: CASSEAKGVNSPLHF. CDR3 nucleotide sequence: TGTGCCAGCAGTGAAGCGAAAGGGGTTAATTCACCCCTCCACTTT.

The chain has TRBV4-3 and TRBJ1-6, with D possibly matching TRBD1 (6 bases). This CDR3 is built from 15 residues. Between the trimmed V and J ends, which lost 3 bases and 8 bases, there was a span of 14 bases. Germline CDR1 reads LGHNA; CDR2 reads YSLEER. The CDR3 reads CASSHSTGTDSPLHF. The CDR3 DNA reads TGCGCCAGCAGCCATTCAACAGGGACGGATTCACCCCTCCACTTT.

To note about this clone: At one end, the junction sequence differs from germline, possibly due to a read error. The CDR3 nucleotides are TGTGCTAGCAGCGCCGGGACAGGGGCCACAGATACGCAGTATTTT. Its protein product is CASSAGTGATDTQYF. J is TRBJ2-3 and V is TRBV7-7; 10 bases line up with TRBD1. This CDR3 contains 15 residues. Germline V gene lookup returns CDR1 SSHAT and CDR2 FNYEAQ (reference sequence).